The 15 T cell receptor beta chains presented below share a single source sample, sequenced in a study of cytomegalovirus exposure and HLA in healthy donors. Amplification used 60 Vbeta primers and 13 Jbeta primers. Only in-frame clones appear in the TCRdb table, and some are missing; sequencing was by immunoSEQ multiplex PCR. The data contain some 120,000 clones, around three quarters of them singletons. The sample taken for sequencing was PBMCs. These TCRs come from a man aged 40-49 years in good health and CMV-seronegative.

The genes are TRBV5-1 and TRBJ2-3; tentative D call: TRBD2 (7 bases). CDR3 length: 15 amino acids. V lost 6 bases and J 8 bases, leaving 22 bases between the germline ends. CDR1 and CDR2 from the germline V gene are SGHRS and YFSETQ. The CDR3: CASNTGTPGGGTQYF. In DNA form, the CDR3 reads TGCGCCAGCAATACCGGGACACCGGGGGGTGGTACGCAGTATTTT.

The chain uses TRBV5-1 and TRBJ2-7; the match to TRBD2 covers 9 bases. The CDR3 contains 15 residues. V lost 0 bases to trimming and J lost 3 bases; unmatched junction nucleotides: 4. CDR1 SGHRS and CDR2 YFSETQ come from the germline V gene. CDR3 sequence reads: CASSLVIAGDYEQYF. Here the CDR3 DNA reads TGCGCCAGCAGCTTGGTAATAGCGGGAGACTACGAGCAGTACTTC.

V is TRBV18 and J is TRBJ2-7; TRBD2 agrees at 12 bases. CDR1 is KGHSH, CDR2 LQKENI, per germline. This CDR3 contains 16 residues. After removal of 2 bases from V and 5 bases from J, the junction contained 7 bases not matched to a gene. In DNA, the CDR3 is TGTGCCAGCTCACCAGCTCTAGCGGGAGGGTTGGACGAGCAGTACTTC. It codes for CASSPALAGGLDEQYF.

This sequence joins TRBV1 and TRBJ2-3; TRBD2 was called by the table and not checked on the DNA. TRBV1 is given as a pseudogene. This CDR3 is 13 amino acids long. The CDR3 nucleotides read TGCACCAGCAGCACAGCGGGGTTAGATACGCAGTATTTT. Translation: CTSSTAGLDTQYF.

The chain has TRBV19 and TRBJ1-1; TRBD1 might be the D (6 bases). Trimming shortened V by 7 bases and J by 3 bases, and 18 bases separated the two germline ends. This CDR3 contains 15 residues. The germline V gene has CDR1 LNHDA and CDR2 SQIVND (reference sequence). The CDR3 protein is CASIEPGQPYTEAFF. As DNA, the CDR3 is TGTGCCAGTATCGAGCCGGGACAACCTTACACTGAAGCTTTCTTT.

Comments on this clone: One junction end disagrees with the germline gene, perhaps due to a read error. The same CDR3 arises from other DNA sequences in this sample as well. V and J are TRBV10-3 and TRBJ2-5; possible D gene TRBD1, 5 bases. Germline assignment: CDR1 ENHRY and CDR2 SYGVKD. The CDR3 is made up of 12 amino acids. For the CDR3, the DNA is TGTGCCATCAGTGACAGGGAAGAGACTCAGTACTTC. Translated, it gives CAISDREETQYF.

The CDR3 DNA is TGTGCCAGCAGCCTCAGGGTTGGCGGTGAGCAGTTCTTC. Translating it yields CASSLRVGGEQFF. The chain joins TRBV7-8 to TRBJ2-1, with D perhaps matching TRBD1 (5 bases). The CDR3 covers 13 residues. Germline V lookup: CDR1 SGHVS, CDR2 FQNEAQ. The ends were cut back, 5 bases at V and 9 bases at J, with 14 bases in the middle.

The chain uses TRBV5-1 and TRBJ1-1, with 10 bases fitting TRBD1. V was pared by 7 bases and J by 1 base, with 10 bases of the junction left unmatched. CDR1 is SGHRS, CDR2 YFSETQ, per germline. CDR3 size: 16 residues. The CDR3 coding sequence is TGCGCCAGCCGATCGGGACAGGGGACTAAGAACACTGAAGCTTTCTTT. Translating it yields CASRSGQGTKNTEAFF.

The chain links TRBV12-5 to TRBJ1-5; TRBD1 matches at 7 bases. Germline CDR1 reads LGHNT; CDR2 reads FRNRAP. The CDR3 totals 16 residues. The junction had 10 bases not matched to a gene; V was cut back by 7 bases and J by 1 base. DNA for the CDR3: TGTGCTAGTGTACAAACAGGGGTTCAAAGCAATCAGCCCCAGCATTTT. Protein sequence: CASVQTGVQSNQPQHF.

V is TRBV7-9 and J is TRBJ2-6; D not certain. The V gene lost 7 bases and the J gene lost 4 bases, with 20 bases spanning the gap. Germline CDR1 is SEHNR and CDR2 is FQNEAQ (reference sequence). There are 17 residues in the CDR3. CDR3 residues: CASILGGSPSGANVLTF. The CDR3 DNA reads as TGTGCCAGCATTCTAGGTGGGTCTCCCTCCGGGGCCAACGTCCTGACTTTC. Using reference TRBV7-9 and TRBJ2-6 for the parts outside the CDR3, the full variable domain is DTGVSQNPRHKITKRGQNVTFRCDPISEHNRLYWYRQTLGQGPEFLTYFQNEAQLEKSRLLSDRFSAERPKGSFSTLEIQRTEQGDSAMYLCASILGGSPSGANVLTFGAGSRLTVL.

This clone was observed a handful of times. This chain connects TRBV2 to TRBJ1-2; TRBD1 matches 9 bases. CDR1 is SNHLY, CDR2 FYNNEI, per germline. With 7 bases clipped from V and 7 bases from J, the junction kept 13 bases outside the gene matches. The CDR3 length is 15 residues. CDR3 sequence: CASIRGPDRGGGYTF. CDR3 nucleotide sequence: TGTGCCAGCATCAGGGGACCGGACAGGGGAGGTGGCTACACCTTC.

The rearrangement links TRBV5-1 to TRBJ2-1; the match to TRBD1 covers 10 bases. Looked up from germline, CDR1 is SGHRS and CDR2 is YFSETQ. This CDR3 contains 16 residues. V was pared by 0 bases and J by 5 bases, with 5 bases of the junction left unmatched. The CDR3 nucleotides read TGCGCCAGCAGCTTGGTGGGACAGGGGACAAACAATGAGCAGTTCTTC. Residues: CASSLVGQGTNNEQFF. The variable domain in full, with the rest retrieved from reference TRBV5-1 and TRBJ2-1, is KAGVTQTPRYLIKTRGQQVTLSCSPISGHRSVSWYQQTPGQGLQFLFEYFSETQRNKGNFPGRFSGRQFSNSRSEMNVSTLELGDSALYLCASSLVGQGTNNEQFFGPGTRLTVL.

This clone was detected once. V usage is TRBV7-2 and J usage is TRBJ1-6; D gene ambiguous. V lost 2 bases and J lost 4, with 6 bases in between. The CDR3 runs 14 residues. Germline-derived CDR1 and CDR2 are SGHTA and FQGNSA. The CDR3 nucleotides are TGTGCCAGCAGCTTAATGGAGTATAATTCACCCCTCCACTTT. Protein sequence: CASSLMEYNSPLHF.

CDR3 protein: CASSPDRGSNQPQHF. CDR3 coding DNA: TGTGCCAGCAGCCCGGACAGGGGGAGCAATCAGCCCCAGCATTTT. The chain employs TRBV7-8 and TRBJ1-5, with 10 bases aligning to TRBD1. The germline CDR1 and CDR2 sequences are SGHVS and FQNEAQ. The CDR3 spans 15 residues. With V trimmed by 5 bases and J by 1 base, 2 bases remained unmatched.

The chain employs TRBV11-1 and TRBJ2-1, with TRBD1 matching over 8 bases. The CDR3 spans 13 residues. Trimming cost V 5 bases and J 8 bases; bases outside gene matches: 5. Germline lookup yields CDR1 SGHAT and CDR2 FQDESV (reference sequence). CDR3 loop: CASSPDRGDEQFF. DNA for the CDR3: TGTGCCAGCAGCCCTGACAGGGGCGATGAGCAGTTCTTC.